The source of this T cell receptor (beta chain) is a study of monozygotic twins with inflammatory bowel disease (dated by TCRdb to the late 2010s). With regard to the full study: In total, 28 monozygotic twin pairs made up the full study: 19 Danish pairs, all IBD-discordant, plus nine German pairs, of which four were IBD-concordant and five were IBD-discordant. Each individual had, on average, about 151 000 unique TCRalpha sequences and 181 000 unique TCRbeta sequences available for analysis. The search for disease-associated traits relied mainly on comparing, within discordant pairs, IBD patients with their genetically identical healthy co-twins.

Including the terminal cysteine and phenylalanine, the CDR3 comprises 14 residues. No DNA is recorded. CDR1 and CDR2 were assigned from the germline V gene (reference sequence) as SEHNR and FQNEAQ. From each donor, an approximately 2.4 ml peripheral blood sample was drawn into PAXgene tubes and stored at -80 degrees C. Without any T cell sorting, total RNA was extracted from whole blood using the PAXgene blood miRNA kit on an automated QIAcube. Peripheral blood from monozygotic twin pairs who were concordant or discordant for inflammatory bowel disease underwent deep TCRalpha and TCRbeta repertoire profiling using unique molecular barcoding. For every twin pair, smoking habits were documented, and each individual was categorised as a current, former or never smoker. Preparation of the library involved 5' RACE. For each TCR library, around 4,000 ng of total RNA was used. For each sample, cDNA synthesis with SMARTScribe reverse transcriptase was split into eight separate reactions. Unique molecular identifiers containing a 6-nucleotide sample barcode were introduced through template switching during cDNA synthesis. TCRalpha and TCRbeta cDNA was amplified by two nested PCRs of around 16 and 10 cycles, with bead purification after each PCR. Before amplification, cDNA was treated with uracil DNA-glycosylase and purified using the QIAquick PCR purification kit. The second PCR added Illumina TruSeq-compatible adapters along with sample-specific barcodes. TapeStation and Qubit were used to check library quality and concentration, and 4.5 to 6 ng of each library was pooled. The pooled libraries were sequenced with 2 x 100 bp reads and custom sequencing primers on an Illumina HiSeq2500 single-index Rapid Run. Under the source paper's analysis protocol: MiGEC version 1.2.6 was used for UMI-based consensus assembly, which corrected PCR and sequencing errors. MiXCR version 2.1.1 was used to carry out V(D)J alignment, clonotype assembly and CDR3 extraction. To normalise gene usage, clonotype sharing and MAIT/NKT TCR abundance, the analysis used the top 1000, 10 000 and 20 000 clonotypes per sample. After downsampling to 27 000 UMIs, diversity was calculated as the inverse Simpson index using the vegan R package. Statistical testing used paired Mann-Whitney U tests on the discordant twin pairs and applied Benjamini-Hochberg correction for multiple testing. After the reads were reprocessed by TCRdb, one entry was made per CDR3 protein sequence, with no DNA. The V and J calls here are based on TCRdb, not the publication. The sample's table covers just over 300,000 distinct CDR3 sequences. The ten largest clonotypes hold 5.6% of the sample.

Overall study results and their limits: Repertoire similarity did not differ between concordant and discordant twins, possibly due to limited statistical power. Measured by the inverse Simpson index, TCRbeta repertoire diversity was lower in IBD patients than in their healthy co-twins. The analysis was unable to tell apart different T cell subtypes. No single strong signal or clonotype linked to IBD turned up in the results, so the idea that one exists was not supported. Fewer clonotypes were shared with other individuals by IBD patients than by healthy twins, most markedly in patients showing signs of disease activity. Because patients received different immunosuppressive treatments, the repertoires may have picked up extra background noise and variability between individuals.

Regarding this clonotype: No antigen is known for it.

The source material was blood. This clonotype was sampled from a human donor with ulcerative colitis or Crohn's disease, or a healthy co-twin of an affected twin (not recorded which). This chain is built from TRBV7-9 and TRBJ1-2. The CDR3 amino acid sequence is: CASRAAATHYGYTF. Reference TRBV7-9 and TRBJ1-2 proteins supply the regions before and after the CDR3; the full variable domain is: DTGVSQNPRHKITKRGQNVTFRCDPISEHNRLYWYRQTLGQGPEFLTYFQNEAQLEKSRLLSDRFSAERPKGSFSTLEIQRTEQGDSAMYLCASRAAATHYGYTFGSGTRLTVV.